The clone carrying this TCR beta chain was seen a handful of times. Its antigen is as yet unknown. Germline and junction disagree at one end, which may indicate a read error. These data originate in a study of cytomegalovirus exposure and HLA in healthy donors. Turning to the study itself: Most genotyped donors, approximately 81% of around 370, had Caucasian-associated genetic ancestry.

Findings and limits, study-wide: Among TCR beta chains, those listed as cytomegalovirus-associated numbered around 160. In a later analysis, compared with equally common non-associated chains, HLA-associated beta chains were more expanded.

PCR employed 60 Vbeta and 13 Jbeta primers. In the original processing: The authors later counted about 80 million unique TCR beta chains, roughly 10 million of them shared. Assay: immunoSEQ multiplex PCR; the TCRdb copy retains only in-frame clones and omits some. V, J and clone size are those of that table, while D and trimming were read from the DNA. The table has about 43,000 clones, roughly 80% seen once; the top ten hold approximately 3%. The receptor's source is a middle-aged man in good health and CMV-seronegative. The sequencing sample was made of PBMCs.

CDR3 in amino acids: CSSSPGGLGEQFF. CDR3 DNA sequence: TGTTCCAGCAGCCCAGGAGGCCTAGGTGAGCAGTTCTTC. This chain uses TRBV7-9 with TRBJ2-1, with D maybe TRBD2 (5 bases). CDR3 length: 13 residues. Per germline, CDR1 SEHNR and CDR2 FQNEAQ (reference sequence).